Shown below are 7 T cell receptor beta chains from a single sample sequenced in a study of blood T cells in healthy people across ages. With a J-beta primer mix and a sample-barcoded 5' primer, a second PCR ran roughly 7 to 11 cycles. MiXCR, run by TCRdb on the 5' RACE reads, gives a single entry per CDR3 protein. The table records about 1.5 million distinct CDR3 sequences, about 45% of them present only once. Sequencing was done on a sample of blood. These receptors all stem from a young woman in good health.

This clonotype was seen only a few times. The genes are TRBV29-1 and TRBJ1-2; 10 bases fit TRBD1. J was trimmed by 0 bases and V by 8 bases; bases with no gene match: 6. The CDR3 sequence is 14 residues long. Per germline, CDR1 SQVTM and CDR2 ANQGSEA. CDR3 nucleotide sequence: TGCAGCCTACTGGACAGGGGGTCTAACTATGGCTACACCTTC. Translation gives CSLLDRGSNYGYTF.

There are a few counts of this clonotype. The chain joins TRBV10-3 to TRBJ1-1; a weak D match, TRBD1 (5 bases). The CDR3 length is 15 residues. V was cut by 4 bases and J by 5 bases, with 17 bases left in between. Looked up from germline, CDR1 is ENHRY and CDR2 is SYGVKD. The CDR3 nucleotides are TGTGCCATCAGTGTTACACAGGCTCTGGGAACTGAAGCTTTCTTT. Its protein is CAISVTQALGTEAFF.

The sample holds one count of this clonotype. The chain has TRBV7-8 and TRBJ2-3; D uncertain. This CDR3 contains 14 residues. In germline, CDR1 is SGHVS, CDR2 FQNEAQ. The ends were cut back, 5 bases at V and 4 bases at J, with 13 bases in the middle. The CDR3 loop is CASSGRASSDTQYF. CDR3 coding DNA: TGTGCCAGCAGCGGCCGGGCCTCGTCAGATACGCAGTATTTT.

The genes are TRBV6-7 and TRBJ2-1; D unresolved. TRBV6-7 is an ORF for which the function is uncertain. Deletions cut 8 bases from V and 9 bases from J, with 11 bases between. The CDR3 sequence is 11 residues long. The CDR3 DNA is TGTGCCAGCCTCGGGTATGGTGAGCAGTTCTTC. The encoded protein is CASLGYGEQFF.

The chain couples TRBV4-1 to TRBJ2-3; 7 bases are shared with TRBD1. The V gene end was trimmed by 2 bases and the J gene end by 10 bases; junction bases not matched to a gene: 3. Germline CDR1 MGHRA, CDR2 YSYEKL. The CDR3 spans 12 residues. CDR3 residues: CASSQQGDAQYF. In DNA, the CDR3 is TGCGCCAGCAGCCAACAGGGGGACGCGCAGTATTTT.

The rearrangement uses TRBV27 and TRBJ1-5, with D unresolved. The germline V gene has CDR1 MNHEY and CDR2 SMNVEV (reference sequence). Trimming took off 0 bases at V and 3 bases at J, with 9 bases between the two ends. The CDR3 spans 15 residues. The DNA for the CDR3 is TGTGCCAGCAGTTTATCGTCACGGTCCAATCAGCCCCAGCATTTT. The encoded protein is CASSLSSRSNQPQHF.

This clonotype was counted ten times or more. The chain combines TRBV18 with TRBJ2-3, with D perhaps TRBD2 (5 bases). Trimming left V 0 bases short and J 2 bases short, with 6 bases between. Germline-derived CDR1 and CDR2 are KGHSH and LQKENI. CDR3 length: 14 residues. CDR3 sequence: CASSPPTTTDTQYF. The CDR3 DNA is TGTGCCAGCTCACCACCGACTACCACAGATACGCAGTATTTT.